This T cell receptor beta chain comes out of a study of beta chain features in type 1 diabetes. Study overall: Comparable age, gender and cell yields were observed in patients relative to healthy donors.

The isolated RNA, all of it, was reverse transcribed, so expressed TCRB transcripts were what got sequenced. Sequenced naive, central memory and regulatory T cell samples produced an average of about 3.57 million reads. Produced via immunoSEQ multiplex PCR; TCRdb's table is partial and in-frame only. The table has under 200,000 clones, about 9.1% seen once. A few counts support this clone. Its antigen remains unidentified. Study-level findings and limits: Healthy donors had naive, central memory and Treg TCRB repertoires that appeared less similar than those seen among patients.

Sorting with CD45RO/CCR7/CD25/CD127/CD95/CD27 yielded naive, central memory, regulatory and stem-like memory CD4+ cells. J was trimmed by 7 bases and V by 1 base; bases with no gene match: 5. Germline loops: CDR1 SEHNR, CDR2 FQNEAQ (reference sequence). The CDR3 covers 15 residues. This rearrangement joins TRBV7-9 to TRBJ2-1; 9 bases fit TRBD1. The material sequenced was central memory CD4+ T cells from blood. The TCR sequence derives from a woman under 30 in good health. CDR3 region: CASSLGTGDRNEQFF. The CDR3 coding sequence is TGTGCCAGCAGCTTAGGGACAGGGGATAGGAATGAGCAGTTCTTC.